The 15 T cell receptor beta chains below were found in one sample sequenced in a study of blood T cell repertoires in COVID-19. Measured with immunoSEQ multiplex PCR; TCRdb has only the in-frame clones, and not every one. Of 190,000 or so clones in the sample, less than 90% were seen once. The specimen was PBMCs or T cells enriched from blood (not recorded which). The receptors come from a woman aged 25-40 years who had been exposed to COVID-19.

V is TRBV3-1 (or the pseudogene TRBV3-2) and J is TRBJ1-1; D may be TRBD1 (6 bases). Germline V gene sequence: CDR1 LGHDT, CDR2 YNNKEL (reference sequence). The CDR3 consists of 15 residues. The V and J ends lost 0 bases and 4 bases respectively, with 12 bases between them. This chain's CDR3 is CASSQEGGWGTEAFF. CDR3 bases: TGTGCCAGCAGCCAAGAAGGGGGTTGGGGCACTGAAGCTTTCTTT.

The chain combines TRBV10-3 with TRBJ1-2, with 8 positions matching TRBD1. CDR3 length equals 15 residues. Per germline, CDR1 ENHRY and CDR2 SYGVKD. Unmatched junction bases numbered 13, after V lost 7 bases and J lost 6 bases. The CDR3 sequence: CAITHGTGTSDGYTF. In DNA, the CDR3 is TGTGCCATCACTCATGGGACAGGAACGAGCGATGGCTACACCTTC.

The chain combines TRBV19 with TRBJ2-3; D ambiguous. The CDR3 sequence is 15 residues long. From germline, CDR1 is LNHDA and CDR2 SQIVND (reference sequence). V was pared by 3 bases and J by 3 bases, with 13 bases between. DNA of the CDR3: TGTGCCAGTAGTATGGTAGGAGTTTGGACAGATACGCAGTATTTT. It specifies CASSMVGVWTDTQYF.

The chain employs TRBV5-6 and TRBJ1-2; maybe TRBD1 (5 bases). This CDR3 is built from 14 residues. V lost 0 bases and J 5 bases, leaving 11 bases between the germline ends. Germline V gene sequence: CDR1 SGHDT, CDR2 YYEEEE. The CDR3 is CASSLGARVYGYTF. Written as DNA, the CDR3 is TGTGCCAGCAGCTTGGGGGCCAGGGTGTATGGCTACACCTTC.

The genes are TRBV27 and TRBJ2-1; 8 bases align to TRBD2. Trimming took 6 bases from V and 0 from J; bases not matched to a gene: 4. The CDR3 covers 15 residues. Germline V lookup: CDR1 MNHEY, CDR2 SMNVEV (reference sequence). The CDR3 here is CASSGGVYSYNEQFF. The CDR3 DNA follows: TGTGCCAGCAGCGGGGGGGTCTACTCCTACAATGAGCAGTTCTTC.

This chain uses TRBV6-1 with TRBJ1-5; TRBD1 agrees at 10 bases. The V segment lost 4 bases and the J segment 0 bases; nucleotides outside the gene matches: 6. The CDR3 is 17 residues long. Germline assignment: CDR1 MNHNS and CDR2 SASEGT. CDR3 sequence reads: CASSVDGTGASNQPQHF. The CDR3 DNA reads TGTGCCAGCAGTGTTGATGGGACAGGGGCTAGCAATCAGCCCCAGCATTTT.

This chain connects TRBV4-2 to TRBJ2-3; 9 positions match TRBD2. The V gene end was trimmed by 1 base and the J gene end by 7 bases; junction bases not matched to a gene: 9. The CDR3 covers 16 residues. Germline-derived CDR1 and CDR2 are LGHNA and YNFKEQ. CDR3 in DNA: TGTGCCAGCAGCCAAGTGTCGGTAGCGGGGGACTATACGCAGTATTTT. It translates to CASSQVSVAGDYTQYF.

This clone turned up a few times. This chain links TRBV24-1 with TRBJ1-2; D ambiguous. The CDR3 runs 13 residues. The V end lost 4 bases, the J end lost 6 bases, and 11 bases lay between the germline ends. Germline V gene lookup returns CDR1 KGHDR and CDR2 SFDVKD. CDR3 loop: CATSDSARDGYTF. CDR3 sequence (DNA): TGTGCCACCAGTGACTCGGCTCGGGATGGCTACACCTTC.

This chain joins TRBV5-1 and TRBJ1-2; 9 bases agree with TRBD1. There are 16 residues in the CDR3. J lost 3 bases, V lost 5 bases, and 11 bases had no gene match. Germline lookup yields CDR1 SGHRS and CDR2 YFSETQ. The CDR3 DNA follows: TGCGCCAGCAGTTCATCACACAGGGGGCAGGACTATGGCTACACCTTC. Translation gives CASSSSHRGQDYGYTF.

The V and J genes are TRBV7-2 and TRBJ1-2, with D unclear. Germline V gene sequence: CDR1 SGHTA, CDR2 FQGNSA. V dropped 5 bases and J dropped 2 bases, with 21 bases sitting between them. This CDR3 contains 17 residues. In DNA, the CDR3 is TGTGCCAGCAGCAGATACCCGCACCGTCGCGGCAACTATGGCTACACCTTC. It specifies CASSRYPHRRGNYGYTF.

V is TRBV7-2 and J is TRBJ1-5; 10 nucleotides match TRBD1. The CDR3 extends over 16 amino acids. The ends lost 6 bases at V and 1 base at J; junction bases unmatched: 6. Germline lookup yields CDR1 SGHTA and CDR2 FQGNSA. For the CDR3, the DNA is TGTGCCAGCAGTTCGACAGGGGGCATGAGCAATCAGCCCCAGCATTTT. As protein: CASSSTGGMSNQPQHF.

The CDR3 here is CASRHRDMNTEAFF. The CDR3 DNA is TGTGCCAGCAGACACCGGGACATGAACACTGAAGCTTTCTTT. The chain has TRBV11-3 and TRBJ1-1; TRBD1 is a possible D gene (6 bases). CDR1 and CDR2 (germline): SGHNT, YENEEA. The CDR3 is 14 residues long. The V and J ends lost 6 bases and 0 bases respectively, with 11 bases between them.

The sample holds a few counts of this clone. This chain connects TRBV19 to TRBJ2-7, with 7 bases matching TRBD2. The trim removed 5 bases at V and 6 bases at J, leaving 13 bases unmatched. Per the germline V gene, CDR1 is LNHDA and CDR2 is SQIVND (reference sequence). The CDR3 is 15 amino acids. The CDR3 DNA follows: TGTGCCAGTAGTTCCGCCGGGACTATCACGTTCGAGCAGTACTTC. Translated, it gives CASSSAGTITFEQYF.

CDR3 sequence (DNA): TGTGCCAGCAGTCCCCGGGACAGGGTTTTTAAGGGCTACACCTTC. Encoded protein: CASSPRDRVFKGYTF. V gene TRBV6-5 combines with J gene TRBJ1-2; 9 bases are shared with TRBD1. The V gene's germline CDR1 is MNHEY and CDR2 SVGAGI. The trim removed 5 bases at V and 8 bases at J, leaving 12 bases unmatched. The CDR3 contains 15 residues.

A word on this clone: The germline gene is not matched at one end of the junction; a read error may be the cause. This rearrangement joins TRBV7-2 to TRBJ2-3; TRBD2 agrees at 8 bases. The CDR3 covers 15 residues. Germline loops: CDR1 SGHTA, CDR2 FQGNSA. The CDR3 protein is CAGSLAQAGADTQYF. The CDR3, as DNA: TGTGCCGGCAGCTTAGCGCAAGCGGGGGCGGATACGCAGTATTTT.